This TCR beta chain was recovered during a study of PD-L1 blockade in urothelial cancer. Time point of the sample: pretreatment peripheral blood. Germline CDR1 reads SEHNR; CDR2 reads FQNEAQ (reference sequence). The germline V and J ends were trimmed by 5 bases and 4 bases, with 19 bases remaining between them. The CDR3 is 16 amino acids. Clones were sequenced by immunoSEQ multiplex PCR, and TCRdb holds only the in-frame ones, with some missing. The sample consists of some 57,000 clones, approximately 84% of them appearing once. This sequence originates from a man over 45 with urothelial cancer. The chain uses TRBV7-9 and TRBJ2-3, with D perhaps TRBD2 (5 bases). Source: PBMCs, taken around atezolizumab (anti-PD-L1) treatment. CDR3 nucleotides: TGTGCCAGCAGCCCTCCCCGGGAAACCGAGCCAGATACGCAGTATTTT. As protein: CASSPPRETEPDTQYF.